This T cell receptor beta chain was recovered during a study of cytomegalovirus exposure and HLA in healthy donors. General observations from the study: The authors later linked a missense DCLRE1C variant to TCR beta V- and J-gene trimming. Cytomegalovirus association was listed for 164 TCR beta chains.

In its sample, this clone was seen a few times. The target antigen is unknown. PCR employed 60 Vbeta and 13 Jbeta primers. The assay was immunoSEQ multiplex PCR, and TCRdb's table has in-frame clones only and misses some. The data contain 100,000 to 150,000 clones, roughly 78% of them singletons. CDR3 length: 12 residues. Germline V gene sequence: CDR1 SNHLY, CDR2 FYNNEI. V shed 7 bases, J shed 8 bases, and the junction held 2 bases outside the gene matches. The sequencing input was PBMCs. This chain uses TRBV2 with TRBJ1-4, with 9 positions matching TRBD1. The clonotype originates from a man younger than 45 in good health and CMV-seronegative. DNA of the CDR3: TGTGCCAGCACGGACAGGGGAGAAAAACTGTTTTTT. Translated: CASTDRGEKLFF.